This TCR beta chain derives from a study of shared clonotypes between healthy human individuals. On sorted subsets, replicate PCRs used approximately 190 ng DNA, or approximately 33,000 T cell genomes. Clones were read by immunoSEQ multiplex PCR, and TCRdb kept only the in-frame ones, dropping some. The sample lists roughly 530,000 clones, about 96% occurring once. Trimming removed 2 bases from V and 5 bases from J, with 12 bases in between. Germline CDR1 and CDR2: SGHDN and FVKESK. This CDR3 is built from 15 residues. The sequenced sample consisted of naive CD4+ T cells sorted from blood. Subset noted: CD45RA+ positively selected. The chain employs TRBV14 and TRBJ2-2; a weak D match, TRBD1 (6 bases). This TCR was recovered from a woman younger than 45 in good health. The CDR3 DNA reads TGTGCCAGCAGCCAAATCGCAACAGGGACCGGGGAGCTGTTTTTT. Amino acid sequence: CASSQIATGTGELFF.